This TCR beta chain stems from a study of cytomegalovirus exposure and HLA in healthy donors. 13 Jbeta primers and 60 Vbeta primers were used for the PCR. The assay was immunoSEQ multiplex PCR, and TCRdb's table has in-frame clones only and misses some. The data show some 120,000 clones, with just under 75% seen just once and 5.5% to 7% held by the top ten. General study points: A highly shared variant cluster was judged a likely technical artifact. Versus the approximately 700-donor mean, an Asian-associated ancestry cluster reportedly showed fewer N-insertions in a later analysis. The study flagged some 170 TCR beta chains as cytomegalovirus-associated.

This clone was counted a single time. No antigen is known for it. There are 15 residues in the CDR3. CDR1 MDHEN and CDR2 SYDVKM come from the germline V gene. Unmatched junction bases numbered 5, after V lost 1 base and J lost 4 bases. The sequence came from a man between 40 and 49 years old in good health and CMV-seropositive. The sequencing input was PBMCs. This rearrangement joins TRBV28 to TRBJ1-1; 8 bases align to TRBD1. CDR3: CASSLLDRASTEAFF. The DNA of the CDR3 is TGTGCCAGCAGTTTATTGGACAGGGCAAGCACTGAAGCTTTCTTT.